This T cell receptor beta chain was identified during a study of neurological immune-mediated disorders. Findings of the study overall: Sharing of CDR3 amino acid sequences among expanded clones across subjects was absent, suggesting private repertoires in all groups. TCR clonal expansion peaked in HTLV-1-associated myelopathy patients and was lowest in multiple sclerosis patients.

This clonotype was detected many times. Antigen unknown. As to time point: longitudinal time-point 2. 5'RACE with 10-nucleotide random UMIs produced the cDNA. TCRdb processed the 5' RACE reads anew with MiXCR; each CDR3 protein has one entry. The sample lists 70,000 to 95,000 distinct CDR3 sequences; about 13% were seen once. The sequenced material came from PBMCs. The clonotype comes from a female donor with HTLV-1-associated myelopathy (HAM/TSP).

For the CDR3, the DNA is TGCAGTGCTAGAGGGACAGGGGATACTAATGAAAAACTGTTTTTT. As protein: CSARGTGDTNEKLFF. This chain links TRBV20-1 with TRBJ1-4; 9 bases are shared with TRBD1. The CDR3 loop spans 15 amino acids. CDR1 and CDR2 (germline): DFQATT, SNEGSKA (reference sequence). The trim removed 1 base at V and 2 bases at J, leaving 2 bases unmatched.